The subject of this entry is one TCR beta chain. Authors' analysis steps: The assay estimated nucleated cells by amplifying reference gene primers. Sequencing used immunoSEQ multiplex PCR; TCRdb keeps in-frame clones, though not all of them. V, J and clone size are those of that table, while D and trimming were read from the DNA. The profile shows approximately 40,000 clones, roughly 90% of them singletons. This sample was included in a study of blood T cell repertoires in COVID-19. Across the whole study: Material from acute and convalescent COVID-19 was sourced from the United States, Italy and Spain.

The sample was peripheral blood. The origin of this receptor is a human donor in a cohort sampled during active COVID-19.

The CDR3: CASSPTGRGSYNEQFF. DNA for the CDR3: TGTGCCAGCAGCCCGACCGGAAGGGGCTCCTACAATGAGCAGTTCTTC. The J gene is TRBJ2-1, the V gene TRBV4-2; possibly TRBD1 for D (5 bases). The V end lost 4 bases, the J end lost 0 bases, and 13 bases lay between the germline ends. The CDR3 is 16 residues long. Germline CDR1 reads LGHNA; CDR2 reads YNFKEQ.